The present TCR beta chain was sequenced within a study of blood T cell repertoires in COVID-19. The overall study: Samples came from the United States, Italy and Spain, spanning acute and convalescent COVID-19. The analysed material was cDNA or gDNA that came from T cells, B-cell-depleted T cells, or PBMCs.

Germline V gene lookup returns CDR1 SEHNR and CDR2 FQNEAQ (reference sequence). Trimming took 7 bases from V and 10 from J, leaving 17 bases between them. The CDR3 covers 14 residues. The Seattle patients, enrolled during active infection, were followed longitudinally. The authors' processing: Estimated nucleated cell counts came from reference gene primer amplification. This table comes from immunoSEQ multiplex PCR, and its TCRdb copy is limited to in-frame clones, with some not included. That table supplies the V and J calls and clone size; D and trimming were determined from the DNA. The sample includes about 420,000 clones, approximately 90% of them seen just once.

This rearrangement joins TRBV7-9 to TRBJ1-6; D might be TRBD1 (6 bases). The TCR originated in a young man with COVID-19, enrolled during active disease. The sequenced sample consisted of peripheral blood. CDR3: CASNRVYTDSPLHF. The CDR3 nucleotides read TGTGCCAGCAACAGGGTATACACCGACTCACCCCTCCACTTT.